Listed here are 24 T cell receptor beta chains from one sample, sequenced in a study of blood T cell repertoires in COVID-19. Method: immunoSEQ multiplex PCR; TCRdb's copy keeps in-frame clones and lacks some. This sample carries around 26,000 clones, 90% to 95% of them seen once, and the ten largest clones take approximately 2%. Input material: peripheral blood. Every receptor here comes from a human donor in a cohort sampled during active COVID-19.

The chain couples TRBV6-5 to TRBJ1-5; D is perhaps TRBD1 (6 bases). The V end lost 7 bases, the J end lost 6 bases, and 16 bases lay between the germline ends. CDR1 and CDR2 from the germline V gene are MNHEY and SVGAGI. There are 14 residues in the CDR3. The CDR3: CASKTGKVGQPQHF. The CDR3 DNA sequence: TGTGCCAGCAAAACAGGGAAGGTCGGTCAGCCCCAGCATTTT.

The chain has TRBV28 and TRBJ1-5; the match to TRBD1 covers 9 bases. CDR1 and CDR2 (germline): MDHEN, SYDVKM. V shed 6 bases, J shed 7 bases, and the junction held 10 bases outside the gene matches. This CDR3 is built from 15 residues. DNA of the CDR3: TGTGCCAGCAGGACCCCCGGGACAGGGTGGCAGCCCCAGCATTTT. As protein: CASRTPGTGWQPQHF.

The chain recombines TRBV20-1 with TRBJ2-1, with 11 bases fitting TRBD2. J gave up 4 bases and V 3 bases, and 8 bases lay outside the gene matches. CDR3 length: 16 residues. In germline, CDR1 is DFQATT, CDR2 SNEGSKA (reference sequence). The CDR3 reads CSASRLAGGVYNEQFF. The CDR3 DNA sequence: TGCAGTGCTAGTCGGCTAGCGGGAGGTGTATACAATGAGCAGTTCTTC.

This chain connects TRBV5-6 to TRBJ2-1; a weak D match, TRBD1 (6 bases). This CDR3 contains 15 residues. Germline V CDR1 and CDR2: SGHDT, YYEEEE. Trimming pared 5 bases from V and 6 bases from J, leaving 18 bases between. CDR3 residues: CASRDQGRRSNEQFF. CDR3 nucleotide sequence: TGTGCCAGCAGGGACCAGGGGCGACGTTCCAATGAGCAGTTCTTC.

The V gene is TRBV3-1 (or the pseudogene TRBV3-2), the J gene TRBJ1-1, with D perhaps TRBD1 (6 bases). This CDR3 spans 16 amino acids. Per the germline V gene, CDR1 is LGHDT and CDR2 is YNNKEL (reference sequence). The V end lost 4 bases, the J end lost 5 bases, and 20 bases lay between the germline ends. The CDR3 coding sequence is TGTGCCAGCAGCCCTTCTCGGGGCAGGGGTGAAACTGAAGCTTTCTTT. As protein: CASSPSRGRGETEAFF.

About this clone: Within the sample, other DNA sequences also encode this same CDR3. V is TRBV12-3 or TRBV12-4 and J is TRBJ1-1; D is uncertain. The CDR3 length is 13 residues. V was trimmed by 2 bases and J by 1 base, leaving 5 bases between them. The CDR3 loop is CASSLTGNTEAFF. The CDR3, as DNA: TGTGCCAGCAGTTTAACGGGGAACACTGAAGCTTTCTTT.

The chain links TRBV11-2 to TRBJ2-1; a weak D match, TRBD1 (7 bases). The CDR3 is 15 residues long. The V end was cut by 5 bases, the J end by 4 bases, with 15 bases between. Germline CDR1 SGHAT, CDR2 FQNNGV. CDR3 DNA sequence: TGTGCCAGCAGCCTCATTCAGGGGGGATACAATGAGCAGTTCTTC. Translated, it gives CASSLIQGGYNEQFF. Together with reference TRBV11-2 and TRBJ2-1, the CDR3 gives the full variable domain: EAGVAQSPRYKIIEKRQSVAFWCNPISGHATLYWYQQILGQGPKLLIQFQNNGVVDDSQLPKDRFSAERLKGVDSTLKIQPAKLEDSAVYLCASSLIQGGYNEQFFGPGTRLTVL.

This chain uses TRBV7-6 with TRBJ2-2; TRBD2 is a possible D gene (6 bases). The CDR3 extends over 15 amino acids. CDR1 SGHVS and CDR2 FNYEAQ come from the germline V gene. V gave up 1 base and J gave up 6 bases, with 12 bases separating them. CDR3 sequence reads: CASSLGLANAGELFF. CDR3 sequence (DNA): TGTGCCAGCAGCTTAGGTCTAGCGAATGCCGGGGAGCTGTTTTTT. The whole variable domain, remainder taken from reference TRBV7-6 and TRBJ2-2, is GAGVSQSPRYKVTKRGQDVALRCDPISGHVSLYWYRQALGQGPEFLTYFNYEAQQDKSGLPNDRFSAERPEGSISTLTIQRTEQRDSAMYRCASSLGLANAGELFFGEGSRLTVL.

The CDR3 bases are TGTGCCAGCAGCCGGGGAGCGGGGCCCCTGGGAGTCAATGAGCAGTTCTTC. This codes for CASSRGAGPLGVNEQFF. The chain links TRBV3-1 (or the pseudogene TRBV3-2) to TRBJ2-1; TRBD2 aligns across 7 bases. V lost 4 bases, J lost 6 bases, and 15 bases stayed unmatched. The germline V gene has CDR1 LGHDT and CDR2 YNNKEL (reference sequence). The CDR3 is 17 amino acids.

This rearrangement joins TRBV10-2 to TRBJ2-7, with 8 bases fitting TRBD1. V gave up 7 bases and J gave up 5 bases; unmatched junction bases: 13. The CDR3 runs 15 residues. From germline, CDR1 is WSHSY and CDR2 SAAADI. The CDR3 bases are TGCGCCAGCACTCAGCGGAGGACAGGGTTACACGAGCAGTACTTC. Protein product: CASTQRRTGLHEQYF.

The chain is built from TRBV7-2 and TRBJ2-5; the match to TRBD2 covers 8 bases. The CDR3 contains 15 residues. The germline V gene has CDR1 SGHTA and CDR2 FQGNSA. The V and J ends lost 5 bases and 5 bases, in that order; junction bases with no gene match: 10. CDR3 amino acids: CASSLLRTSSETQYF. The CDR3 nucleotides read TGTGCCAGCAGCCTATTGCGGACTAGCTCGGAGACCCAGTACTTC.

This clone is a singleton in its sample. The chain is built from TRBV5-1 and TRBJ2-2, with a weak D call TRBD2 (6 bases). CDR1 is SGHRS, CDR2 YFSETQ, per germline. V lost 0 bases, J lost 7 bases, and 10 bases lay in between. The CDR3 runs 14 residues. The CDR3 DNA is TGCGCCAGCAGCTTGGCCGGAGGGGACGGGGAGCTGTTTTTT. Translated, it gives CASSLAGGDGELFF.

This clone was recorded only once. The chain joins TRBV4-1 to TRBJ1-1; maybe TRBD1 (6 bases). The ends were cut back, 3 bases at V and 4 bases at J, with 12 bases in the middle. CDR3 length: 14 residues. The germline CDR1 and CDR2 sequences are MGHRA and YSYEKL. This chain's CDR3 is CASSHETGSTEAFF. CDR3 DNA: TGCGCCAGCAGCCATGAAACAGGGAGCACTGAAGCTTTCTTT.

This chain joins TRBV5-4 and TRBJ2-3; possible D gene TRBD1, 6 bases. Per germline, CDR1 SGHNT and CDR2 YYREEE (reference sequence). Trimming took 2 bases from V and 3 from J, leaving 10 bases between them. This CDR3 region has 14 residues. CDR3 in amino acids: CASSLQGATDTQYF. The CDR3 DNA follows: TGTGCCAGCAGCTTACAGGGCGCGACAGATACGCAGTATTTT.

V usage is TRBV2 and J usage is TRBJ1-3; no definite D call. Per the germline V gene, CDR1 is SNHLY and CDR2 is FYNNEI. With 2 bases removed from V and 0 bases from J, the gap between germline ends came to 8 bases. This CDR3 comprises 15 residues. Here the CDR3 reads CASSEWESSGNTIYF. Written as DNA, the CDR3 is TGTGCCAGCAGTGAATGGGAGAGCTCTGGAAACACCATATATTTT. Full variable domain (outside the CDR3, taken from reference TRBV2 and TRBJ1-3): EPEVTQTPSHQVTQMGQEVILRCVPISNHLYFYWYRQILGQKVEFLVSFYNNEISEKSEIFDDQFSVERPDGSNFTLKIRSTKLEDSAMYFCASSEWESSGNTIYFGEGSWLTVV.

This clone was found a few times. The chain recombines TRBV3-1 (or the pseudogene TRBV3-2) with TRBJ1-5, with D hard to call. The length of the CDR3 is 15 residues. The V end was cut by 2 bases, the J end by 8 bases, with 16 bases between. Germline V gene sequence: CDR1 LGHDT, CDR2 YNNKEL (reference sequence). DNA of the CDR3: TGTGCCAGCAGCCAACGAGGAGGGTTTGGTGAGCCCCAGCATTTT. Translation: CASSQRGGFGEPQHF.

The chain employs TRBV6-5 and TRBJ2-7; 7 positions agree with TRBD2. The trim removed 5 bases at V and 3 bases at J, leaving 4 bases unmatched. In germline, CDR1 is MNHEY, CDR2 SVGAGI. The CDR3 totals 13 residues. CDR3 amino acids: CASSNPGGYEQYF. The CDR3 nucleotides read TGTGCCAGCAGTAACCCGGGAGGCTACGAGCAGTACTTC.

The genes are TRBV11-3 and TRBJ2-7, with D maybe TRBD1 (6 bases). Germline assignment: CDR1 SGHNT and CDR2 YENEEA. The CDR3 has 15 amino acids. With 5 bases removed from V and 5 bases from J, the gap between germline ends came to 19 bases. CDR3 coding DNA: TGTGCCAGCAGCCCAGAGGACAGCGTAGTCCACGAGCAGTACTTC. This sequence encodes CASSPEDSVVHEQYF. Full variable domain (missing parts from reference TRBV11-3 and TRBJ2-7): EAGVVQSPRYKIIEKKQPVAFWCNPISGHNTLYWYLQNLGQGPELLIRYENEEAVDDSQLPKDRFSAERLKGVDSTLKIQPAELGDSAVYLCASSPEDSVVHEQYFGPGTRLTVT.

The V gene is TRBV5-4, the J gene TRBJ1-2, with D perhaps matching TRBD1 (6 bases). The ends were cut back, 0 bases at V and 5 bases at J, with 11 bases in the middle. This CDR3 contains 14 residues. Germline CDR1 is SGHNT and CDR2 is YYREEE (reference sequence). This CDR3 reads CASSLAWDKYGYTF. CDR3 coding DNA: TGTGCCAGCAGCTTGGCCTGGGACAAATATGGCTACACCTTC.

The DNA of the CDR3 is TGTGCCAGCAGCAAAAAGGAGGCAGAGTTATTGAACACTGAAGCTTTCTTT. Translation: CASSKKEAELLNTEAFF. The rearrangement uses TRBV21-1 and TRBJ1-1. TRBV21-1 is a pseudogene. This CDR3 contains 17 residues.

The chain links TRBV24-1 to TRBJ2-5; tentative D call: TRBD1 (6 bases). CDR1 KGHDR and CDR2 SFDVKD come from the germline V gene. CDR3 length equals 15 residues. V lost 2 bases and J lost 1, with 10 bases in between. The CDR3 nucleotides are TGTGCCACCAGTGATTCCGTGGACAGCCAAGAGACCCAGTACTTC. This encodes CATSDSVDSQETQYF.

The J gene is TRBJ2-3, the V gene TRBV6-2 or TRBV6-3, with D unresolved. The CDR3 contains 15 residues. The ends were cut back, 0 bases at V and 1 base at J, with 8 bases in the middle. Germline CDR1 and CDR2: MNHEY and SVGEGT. CDR3: CASSYSYPRTDTQYF. For the CDR3, the DNA is TGTGCCAGCAGTTACTCCTACCCCCGCACAGATACGCAGTATTTT.

The V call is TRBV7-9, the J call TRBJ1-5, with a possible D match to TRBD1 (5 bases). Trimming shortened V by 4 bases and J by 9 bases, and 19 bases separated the two germline ends. This CDR3 spans 15 amino acids. Germline CDR1 is SEHNR and CDR2 is FQNEAQ (reference sequence). Written as DNA, the CDR3 is TGTGCCAGCAGCTCGGGGGGAGGCCGAGGGTTGCCCCAGCATTTT. Translating it yields CASSSGGGRGLPQHF.

This chain uses TRBV2 with TRBJ1-6; 7 positions agree with TRBD1. The V gene's germline CDR1 is SNHLY and CDR2 FYNNEI. The trim removed 4 bases at V and 3 bases at J, leaving 0 bases unmatched. There are 14 residues in the CDR3. DNA for the CDR3: TGTGCCAGCAGTGGGGACAGCTATAATTCACCCCTCCACTTT. This encodes CASSGDSYNSPLHF.